What follows is one T cell receptor beta chain and its context. Antigen: not known. Other DNA sequences in the same sample also yield this CDR3. Naivety among CD8 cells was defined by CD45RO negativity and positive CCR7 selection, thereby excluding terminally differentiated effector memory CD45RA+ cells. Germline V CDR1 and CDR2: MNHEY, SMNVEV (reference sequence). Deletions cut 1 base from V and 5 bases from J, with 9 bases between. The CDR3 runs 14 residues. The authors split each subset's genomic DNA evenly across several immunoSEQ plates. Profiling relied on immunoSEQ multiplex PCR, and the TCRdb table lists in-frame clones only, not all of them. The data show about 2.1 million clones, around 93% seen once. The data were obtained in a study of shared clonotypes between healthy human individuals. Study observations and caveats: The generation probabilities recorded for non-shared clonotypes fell below those of clonotypes shared by all four donors.

This clonotype was obtained from a man younger than 35 in good health. Some clones in this sample may be carry-over from other donors' samples. The rearrangement joins TRBV27 to TRBJ1-5; D not certain. The sequenced sample was naive CD8+ T cells from PBMCs. This CDR3 reads CASSLYRGDQPQHF. The CDR3 DNA reads TGTGCCAGCAGTTTATACCGCGGGGATCAGCCCCAGCATTTT.